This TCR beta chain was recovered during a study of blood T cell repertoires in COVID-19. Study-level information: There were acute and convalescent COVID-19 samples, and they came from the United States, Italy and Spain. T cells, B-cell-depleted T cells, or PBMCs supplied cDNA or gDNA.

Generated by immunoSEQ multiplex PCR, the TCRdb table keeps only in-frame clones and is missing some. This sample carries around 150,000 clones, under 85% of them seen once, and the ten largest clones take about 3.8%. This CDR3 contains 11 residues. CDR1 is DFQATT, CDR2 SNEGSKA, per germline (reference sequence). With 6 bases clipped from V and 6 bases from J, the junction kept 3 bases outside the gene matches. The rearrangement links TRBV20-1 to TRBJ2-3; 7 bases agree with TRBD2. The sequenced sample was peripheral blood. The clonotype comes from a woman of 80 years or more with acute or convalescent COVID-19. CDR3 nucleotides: TGCAGTGCGGGAGGGCCGGATACGCAGTATTTT. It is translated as CSAGGPDTQYF.